This T cell receptor (beta chain) was recorded in a study of blood T cell repertoires in COVID-19. Turning to the study itself: The United States, Italy and Spain provided the acute and convalescent COVID-19 samples.

This table comes from immunoSEQ multiplex PCR, and its TCRdb copy is limited to in-frame clones, with some not included. The sample lists roughly 400,000 clones, nearly 90% occurring once. Enrolled through a virtual design, the participants were between 18 and 89 years of age and came from under 30 US areas. Participants had their cohort set by participant-reported clinical history. This CDR3 is 15 amino acids long. From germline, CDR1 is SEHNR and CDR2 FQNEAQ (reference sequence). Germline trimming cut 6 bases from V and 7 bases from J; bases unmatched to any gene: 9. The V gene is TRBV7-9, the J gene TRBJ1-6; 7 bases map to TRBD1. This sequence originates from a woman between 40 and 50 years old with acute COVID-19. The sequenced material came from PBMCs or T cells enriched from blood (not recorded which). The CDR3 region is CASSFQGTANSPLHF. The CDR3 nucleotides are TGTGCCAGCAGTTTCCAAGGGACAGCCAATTCACCCCTCCACTTT.